The present T cell receptor (beta chain) was sequenced within a study of blood T cell repertoires in COVID-19. Study-wide background: Some COVID-19 samples were acute and others convalescent; all came from the United States, Italy and Spain. Sources were T cells, B-cell-depleted T cells, or PBMCs; the material itself was cDNA or gDNA.

The CDR3 covers 14 residues. V lost 3 bases to trimming and J lost 6 bases; unmatched junction nucleotides: 7. Germline CDR1 reads MNHEY; CDR2 reads SMNVEV (reference sequence). Original analysis: Scientists estimated how many nucleated cells there were by amplifying reference gene primers. Sequenced by immunoSEQ multiplex PCR; TCRdb stores in-frame clones only, minus some. V and J calls and clone size come straight from that table; D and trimming were deduced from the DNA. This sample has roughly 97,000 clones, with roughly 72% found just once. In this sample, this clone turned up a few times. This rearrangement joins TRBV27 to TRBJ2-5; 7 nucleotides match TRBD1. The source is a man aged 65 to 79 with acute or convalescent COVID-19. The sequenced sample was peripheral blood. The CDR3 reads CASSFDRVEKTQYF. For the CDR3, the DNA is TGTGCCAGCAGTTTTGACAGGGTTGAAAAGACCCAGTACTTC.